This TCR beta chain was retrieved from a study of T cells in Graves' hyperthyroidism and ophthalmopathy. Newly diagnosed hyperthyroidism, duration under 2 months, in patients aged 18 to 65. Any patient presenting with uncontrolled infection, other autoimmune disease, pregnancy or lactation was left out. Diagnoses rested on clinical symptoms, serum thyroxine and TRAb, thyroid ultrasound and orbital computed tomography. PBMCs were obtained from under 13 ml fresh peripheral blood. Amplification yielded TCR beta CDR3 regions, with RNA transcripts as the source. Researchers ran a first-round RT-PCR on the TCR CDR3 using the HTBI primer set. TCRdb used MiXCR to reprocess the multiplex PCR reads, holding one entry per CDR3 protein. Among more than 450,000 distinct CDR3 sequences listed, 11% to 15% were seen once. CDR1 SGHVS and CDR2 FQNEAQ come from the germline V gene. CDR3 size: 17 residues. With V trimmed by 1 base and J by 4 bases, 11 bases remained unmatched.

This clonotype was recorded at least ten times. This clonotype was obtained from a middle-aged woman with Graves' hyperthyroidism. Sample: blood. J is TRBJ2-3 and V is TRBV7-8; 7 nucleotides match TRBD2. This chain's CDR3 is CASSLVGGSLLADTQYF. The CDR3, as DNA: TGTGCCAGCAGCTTAGTGGGGGGGAGTCTTTTGGCAGATACGCAGTATTTT.